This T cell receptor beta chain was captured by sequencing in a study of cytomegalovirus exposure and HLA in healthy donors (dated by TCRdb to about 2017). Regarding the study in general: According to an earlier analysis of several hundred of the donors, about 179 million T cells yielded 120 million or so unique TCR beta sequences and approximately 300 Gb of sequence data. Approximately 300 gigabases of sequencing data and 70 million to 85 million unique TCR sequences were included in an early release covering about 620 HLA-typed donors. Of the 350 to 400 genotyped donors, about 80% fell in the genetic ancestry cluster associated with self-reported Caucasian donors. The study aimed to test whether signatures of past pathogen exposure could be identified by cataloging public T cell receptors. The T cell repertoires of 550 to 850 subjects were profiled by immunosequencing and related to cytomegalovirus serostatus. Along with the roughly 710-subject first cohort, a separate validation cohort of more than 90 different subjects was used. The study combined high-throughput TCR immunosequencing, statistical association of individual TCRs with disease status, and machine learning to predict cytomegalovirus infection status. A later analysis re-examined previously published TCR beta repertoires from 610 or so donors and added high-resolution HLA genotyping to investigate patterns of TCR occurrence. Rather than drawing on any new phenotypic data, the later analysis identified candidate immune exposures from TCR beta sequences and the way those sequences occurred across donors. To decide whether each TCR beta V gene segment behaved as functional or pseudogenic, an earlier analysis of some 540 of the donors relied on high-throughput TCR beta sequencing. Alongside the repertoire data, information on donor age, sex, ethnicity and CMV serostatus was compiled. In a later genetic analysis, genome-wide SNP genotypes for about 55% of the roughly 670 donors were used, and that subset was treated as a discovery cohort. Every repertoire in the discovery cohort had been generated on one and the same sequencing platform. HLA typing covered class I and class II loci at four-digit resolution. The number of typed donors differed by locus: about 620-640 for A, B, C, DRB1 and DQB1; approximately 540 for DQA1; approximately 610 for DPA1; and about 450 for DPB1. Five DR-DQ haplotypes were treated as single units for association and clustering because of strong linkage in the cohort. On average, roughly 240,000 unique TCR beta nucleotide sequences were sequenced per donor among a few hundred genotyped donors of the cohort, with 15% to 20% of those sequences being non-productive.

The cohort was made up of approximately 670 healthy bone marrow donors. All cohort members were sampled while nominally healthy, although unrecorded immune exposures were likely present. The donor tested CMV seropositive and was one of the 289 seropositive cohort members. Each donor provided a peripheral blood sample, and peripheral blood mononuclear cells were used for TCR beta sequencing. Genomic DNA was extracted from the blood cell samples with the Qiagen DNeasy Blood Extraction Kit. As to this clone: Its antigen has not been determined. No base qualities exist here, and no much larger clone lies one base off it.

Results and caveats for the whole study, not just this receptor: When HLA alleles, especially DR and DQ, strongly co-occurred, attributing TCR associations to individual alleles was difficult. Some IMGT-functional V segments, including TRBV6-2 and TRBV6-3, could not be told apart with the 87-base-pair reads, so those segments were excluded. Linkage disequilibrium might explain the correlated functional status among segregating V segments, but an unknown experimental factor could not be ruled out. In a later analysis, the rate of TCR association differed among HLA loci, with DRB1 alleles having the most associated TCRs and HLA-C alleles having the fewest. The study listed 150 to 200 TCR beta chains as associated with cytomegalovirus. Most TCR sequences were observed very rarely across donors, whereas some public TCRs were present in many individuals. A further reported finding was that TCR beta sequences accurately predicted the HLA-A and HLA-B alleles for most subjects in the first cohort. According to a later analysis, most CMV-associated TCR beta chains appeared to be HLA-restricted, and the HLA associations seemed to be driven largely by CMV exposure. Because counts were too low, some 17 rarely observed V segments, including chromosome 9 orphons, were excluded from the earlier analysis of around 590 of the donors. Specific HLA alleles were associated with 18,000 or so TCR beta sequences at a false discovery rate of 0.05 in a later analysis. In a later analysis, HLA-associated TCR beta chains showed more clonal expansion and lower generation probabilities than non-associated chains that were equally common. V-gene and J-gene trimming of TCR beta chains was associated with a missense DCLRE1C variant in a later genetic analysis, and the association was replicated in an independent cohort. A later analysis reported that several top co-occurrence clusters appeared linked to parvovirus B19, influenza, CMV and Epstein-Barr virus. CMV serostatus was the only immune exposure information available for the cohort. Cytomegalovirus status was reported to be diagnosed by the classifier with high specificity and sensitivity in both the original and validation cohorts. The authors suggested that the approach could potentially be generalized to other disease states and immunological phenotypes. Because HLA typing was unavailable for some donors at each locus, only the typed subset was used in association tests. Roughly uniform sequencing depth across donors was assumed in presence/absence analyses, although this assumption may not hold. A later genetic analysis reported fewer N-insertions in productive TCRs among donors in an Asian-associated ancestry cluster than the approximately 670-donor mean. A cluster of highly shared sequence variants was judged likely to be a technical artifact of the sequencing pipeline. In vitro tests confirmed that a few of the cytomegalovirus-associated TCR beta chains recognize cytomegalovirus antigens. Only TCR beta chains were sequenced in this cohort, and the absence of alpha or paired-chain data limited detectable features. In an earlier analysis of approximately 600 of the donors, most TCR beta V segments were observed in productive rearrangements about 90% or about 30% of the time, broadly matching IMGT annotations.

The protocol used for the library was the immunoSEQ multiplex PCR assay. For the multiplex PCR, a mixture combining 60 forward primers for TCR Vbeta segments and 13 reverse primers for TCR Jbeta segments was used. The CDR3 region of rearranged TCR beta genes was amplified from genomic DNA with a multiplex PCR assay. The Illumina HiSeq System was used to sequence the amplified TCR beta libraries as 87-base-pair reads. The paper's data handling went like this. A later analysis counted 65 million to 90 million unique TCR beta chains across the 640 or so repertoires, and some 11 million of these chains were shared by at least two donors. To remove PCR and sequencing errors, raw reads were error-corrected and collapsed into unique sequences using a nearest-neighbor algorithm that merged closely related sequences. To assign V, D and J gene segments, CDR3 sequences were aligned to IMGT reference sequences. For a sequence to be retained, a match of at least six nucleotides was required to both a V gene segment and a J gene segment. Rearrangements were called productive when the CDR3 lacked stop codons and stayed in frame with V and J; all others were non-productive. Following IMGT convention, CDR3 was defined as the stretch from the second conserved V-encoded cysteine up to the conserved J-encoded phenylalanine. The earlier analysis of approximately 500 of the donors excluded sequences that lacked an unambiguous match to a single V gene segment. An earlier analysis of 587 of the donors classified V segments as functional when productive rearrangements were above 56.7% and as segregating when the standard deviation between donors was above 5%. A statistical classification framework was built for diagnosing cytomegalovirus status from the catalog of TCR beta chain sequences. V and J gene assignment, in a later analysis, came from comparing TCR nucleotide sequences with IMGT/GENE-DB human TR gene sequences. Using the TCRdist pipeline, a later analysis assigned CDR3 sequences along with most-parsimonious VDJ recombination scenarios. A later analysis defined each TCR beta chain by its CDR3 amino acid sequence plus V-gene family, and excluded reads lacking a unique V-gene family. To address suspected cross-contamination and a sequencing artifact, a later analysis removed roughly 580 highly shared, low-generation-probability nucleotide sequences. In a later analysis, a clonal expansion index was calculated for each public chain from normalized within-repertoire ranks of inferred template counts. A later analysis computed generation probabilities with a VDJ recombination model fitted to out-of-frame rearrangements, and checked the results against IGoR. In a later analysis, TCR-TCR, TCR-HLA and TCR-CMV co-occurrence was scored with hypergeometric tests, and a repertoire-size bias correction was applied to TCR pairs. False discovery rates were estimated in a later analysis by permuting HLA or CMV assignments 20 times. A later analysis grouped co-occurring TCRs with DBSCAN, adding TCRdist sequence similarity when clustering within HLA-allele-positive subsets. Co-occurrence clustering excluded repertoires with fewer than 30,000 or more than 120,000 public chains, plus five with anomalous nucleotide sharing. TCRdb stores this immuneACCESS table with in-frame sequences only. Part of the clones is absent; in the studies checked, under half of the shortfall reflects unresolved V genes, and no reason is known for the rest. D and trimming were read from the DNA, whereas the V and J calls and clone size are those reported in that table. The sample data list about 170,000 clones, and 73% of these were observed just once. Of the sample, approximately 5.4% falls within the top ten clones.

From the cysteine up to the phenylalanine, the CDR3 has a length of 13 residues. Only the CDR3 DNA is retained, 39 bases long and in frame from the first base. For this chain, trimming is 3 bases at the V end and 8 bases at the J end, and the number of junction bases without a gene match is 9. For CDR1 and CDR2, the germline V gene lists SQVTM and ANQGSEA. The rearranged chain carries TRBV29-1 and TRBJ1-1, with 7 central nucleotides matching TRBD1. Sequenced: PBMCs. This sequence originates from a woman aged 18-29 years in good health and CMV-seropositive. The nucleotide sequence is TGCAGCGTTGATTTACAGGGGAAGGAGGAAGCTTTCTTT. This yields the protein CSVDLQGKEEAFF.